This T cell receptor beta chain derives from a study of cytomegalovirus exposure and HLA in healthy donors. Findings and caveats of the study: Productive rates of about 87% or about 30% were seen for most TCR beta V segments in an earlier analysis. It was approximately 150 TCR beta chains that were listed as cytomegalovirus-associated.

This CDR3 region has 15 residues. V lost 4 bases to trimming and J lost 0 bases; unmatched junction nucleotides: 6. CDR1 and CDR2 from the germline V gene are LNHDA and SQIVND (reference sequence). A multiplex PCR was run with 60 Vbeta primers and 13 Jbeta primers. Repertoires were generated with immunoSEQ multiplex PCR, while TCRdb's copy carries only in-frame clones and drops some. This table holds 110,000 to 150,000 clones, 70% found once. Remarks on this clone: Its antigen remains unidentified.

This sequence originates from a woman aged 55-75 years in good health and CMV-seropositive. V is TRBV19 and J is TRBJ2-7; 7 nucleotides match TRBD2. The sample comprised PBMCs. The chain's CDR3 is CASSNSGTSSYEQYF. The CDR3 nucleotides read TGTGCCAGTAGTAACAGCGGGACCTCCTCCTACGAGCAGTACTTC.